This is a list of T cell receptor beta chains from one sample in a study of blood T cell repertoires in COVID-19. Some clones are missing from TCRdb's copy, which holds only in-frame ones; the method was immunoSEQ multiplex PCR. Of some 200,000 clones in the sample, 80% to 90% were seen once. What was sequenced was peripheral blood. Receptors originate from a woman in her sixties who had recovered from COVID-19. Each CDR3 is given with its conserved first and last residue. D genes are given only for firm matches. Clone sizes are given selectively: once, few, many, or a class where the clone is expanded.

>TRBV12-3/TRBV12-4|NA|TRBJ1-1|NA
TGTGCCAGCAGCTCTACGAACACTGAAGCTTTCTTT
CASSSTNTEAFF
>TRBV13|NA|TRBJ1-4|TRBD1
TGTGCCAGCACCGAGGACAGGGGAAGGGAAAAACTGTTTTTT
CASTEDRGREKLFF
>TRBV9|NA|TRBJ1-6|NA
TGTGCCAGCAGCCCCGGCAGGGGATCACCCCTCCACTTT
CASSPGRGSPLHF
>TRBV19|NA|TRBJ2-7|TRBD2
TGTGCCAGTAAAGACCCAGCGGGGGGATCCTACGAGCAGTACTTC
CASKDPAGGSYEQYF
>TRBV7-3|NA|TRBJ2-1|NA
TGTGCCAGCAGCTCAGACTTCAATGAGCAGTTCTTC
CASSSDFNEQFF
>TRBV12-5|NA|TRBJ2-7|TRBD1
TGTGCTAGTGGTTTGGCGAGAGACAGGGGAGTCTACGAGCAGTACTTC
CASGLARDRGVYEQYF
>TRBV11-2|NA|TRBJ1-1|TRBD1
TGTGCCAGCAGCTTGACAGACAGGGGGGTAGCTGAAGCTTTCTTT
CASSLTDRGVAEAFF
>TRBV6-2/TRBV6-3|NA|TRBJ1-5|NA
TGTGCCAGCAGTGACGAGGGACATCTCAATCAGCCCCAGCATTTT
CASSDEGHLNQPQHF
>TRBV11-3|few|TRBJ2-7|TRBD1
TGTGCCAGCAGCTTGGACAGGGAATATCGATACGAGCAGTACTTC
CASSLDREYRYEQYF
>TRBV6-1|NA|TRBJ2-5|NA
TGTGCCAGCAGCCCAAGACTGGCCCCTGAGACCCAGTACTTC
CASSPRLAPETQYF
>TRBV4-3|NA|TRBJ1-2|NA
TGCGCCAGCAGCCCCTGGACAGACTATGGCTACACCTTC
CASSPWTDYGYTF
>TRBV19|NA|TRBJ1-2|NA
TGTGCCAGTAGTATTGAACAGGGATCGGAGTATGGCTACACCTTC
CASSIEQGSEYGYTF
>TRBV6-6|NA|TRBJ1-1|NA
TGTGCCAGCACTCGCACCGGGGGCACTGAAGCTTTCTTT
CASTRTGGTEAFF
>TRBV29-1|few|TRBJ1-2|NA
TGCAGCGTTGAGAACAGGCTATATGGCTACACCTTC
CSVENRLYGYTF
>TRBV30|NA|TRBJ1-2|NA
TGTGCCTGGAGTTACTCGGGGGGAACCTATGGCTACACCTTC
CAWSYSGGTYGYTF
>TRBV7-9|NA|TRBJ2-1|TRBD2
TGTGCCAGCAGCGCACGACTAGCGGGGGCGATCAGCTCCTACAATGAGCAGTTCTTC
CASSARLAGAISSYNEQFF
>TRBV10-3|NA|TRBJ1-5|NA
TGTGCCATCAGTGAGTCCAGTAATCAGCCCCAGCATTTT
CAISESSNQPQHF
>TRBV6-5|NA|TRBJ1-1|TRBD1
TGTGCCAGCAGCTTCCAGGGGGCCGGGACTGAAGCTTTCTTT
CASSFQGAGTEAFF
>TRBV11-3|once|TRBJ2-2|NA
TGTGCCAGCAGCTTCTCCCGGGGTCCCCGAATCCCGGGGGAGCTGTTTTTT
CASSFSRGPRIPGELFF
>TRBV14|few|TRBJ1-2|NA
TGTGCCAGCAGCCCAATTACGAATTCGGGTGGCTACACCTTC
CASSPITNSGGYTF
>TRBV15|NA|TRBJ2-2|NA
TGTGCCACCAGCAGAGATAATGAGCTCACGAACACCGGGGAGCTGTTTTTT
CATSRDNELTNTGELFF
>TRBV19|NA|TRBJ1-2|TRBD1
TGTGCCAGTACCCCGGGACAGGGATATGGCTACACCTTC
CASTPGQGYGYTF
>TRBV4-1|many|TRBJ1-2|TRBD1
TGCGCCAGCAGCCAATTAGTCAGGGACAGGAAGGCTAACTATGGCTACACCTTC
CASSQLVRDRKANYGYTF
>TRBV2|NA|TRBJ1-1|NA
TGTGCCAGCAGTGAAGAGATGGGGGCGGTTGAAGCTTTCTTT
CASSEEMGAVEAFF
>TRBV6-4|NA|TRBJ1-2|NA
TGTGCCAGCAGTGACTCCACCTACAGGGTTTATGGCTACACCTTC
CASSDSTYRVYGYTF
>TRBV10-3|NA|TRBJ1-4|NA
TGTGCCATTTCCCGGGGTTCCTCTAATGAAAAACTGTTTTTT
CAISRGSSNEKLFF
>TRBV4-1|NA|TRBJ1-5|NA
TGCGCCAGCAGCCAAGATCTGGGCAGGGAACCAAATCAGCCCCAGCATTTT
CASSQDLGREPNQPQHF